This T cell receptor (beta chain) emerged from a study of T cell changes during pregnancy in multiple sclerosis. TCRdb's table, derived via immunoSEQ multiplex PCR, lists solely in-frame clones and lacks some. The sample lists fewer than 60,000 clones, 90% seen once, with over 5% in the top ten. In this sample, this clone turned up once. CDR1 is GTSNPN and CDR2 is SVGIG in the germline V gene (reference sequence). This CDR3 is 13 amino acids long. The V end lost 4 bases, the J end lost 2 bases, and 9 bases lay between the germline ends. This TCR came from a female donor in good health, enrolled as a control in a pregnancy study. The chain has TRBV30 and TRBJ1-5; weak D call: TRBD1 (6 bases). The sequencing used peripheral blood, collected in the third trimester of pregnancy. CDR3: CAWTGQRNQPQHF. The DNA for the CDR3 is TGTGCCTGGACCGGACAGCGCAATCAGCCCCAGCATTTT.